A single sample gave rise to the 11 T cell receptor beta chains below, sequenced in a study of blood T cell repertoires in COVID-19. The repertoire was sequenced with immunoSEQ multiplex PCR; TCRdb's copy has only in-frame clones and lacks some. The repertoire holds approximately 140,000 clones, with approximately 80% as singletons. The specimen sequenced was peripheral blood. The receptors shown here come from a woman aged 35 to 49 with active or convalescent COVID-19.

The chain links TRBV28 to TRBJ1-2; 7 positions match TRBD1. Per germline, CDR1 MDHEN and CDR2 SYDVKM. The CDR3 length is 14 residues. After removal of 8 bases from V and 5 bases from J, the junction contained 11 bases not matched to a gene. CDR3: CASGSGGLWYGYTF. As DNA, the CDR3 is TGTGCCAGCGGCTCAGGGGGACTTTGGTATGGCTACACCTTC.

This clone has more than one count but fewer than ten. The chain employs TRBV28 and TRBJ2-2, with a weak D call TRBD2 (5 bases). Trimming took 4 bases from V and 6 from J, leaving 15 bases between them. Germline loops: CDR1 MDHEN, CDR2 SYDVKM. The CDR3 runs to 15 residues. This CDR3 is CASSSSGLRAGELFF. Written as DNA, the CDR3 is TGTGCCAGCAGTTCGTCCGGACTTAGGGCCGGGGAGCTGTTTTTT.

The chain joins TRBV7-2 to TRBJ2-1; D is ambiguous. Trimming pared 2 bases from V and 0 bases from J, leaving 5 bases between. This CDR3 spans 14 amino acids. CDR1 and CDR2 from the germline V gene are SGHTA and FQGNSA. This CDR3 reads CASSLFLSYNEQFF. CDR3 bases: TGTGCCAGCAGCTTATTCCTCTCCTACAATGAGCAGTTCTTC.

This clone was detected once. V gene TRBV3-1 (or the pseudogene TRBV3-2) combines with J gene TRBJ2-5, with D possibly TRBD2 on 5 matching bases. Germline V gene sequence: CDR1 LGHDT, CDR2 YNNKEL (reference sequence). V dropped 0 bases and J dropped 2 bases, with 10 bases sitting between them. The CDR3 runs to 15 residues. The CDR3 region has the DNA TGTGCCAGCAGCCAAGATCCCCGGGGACAAGAGACCCAGTACTTC. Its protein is CASSQDPRGQETQYF.

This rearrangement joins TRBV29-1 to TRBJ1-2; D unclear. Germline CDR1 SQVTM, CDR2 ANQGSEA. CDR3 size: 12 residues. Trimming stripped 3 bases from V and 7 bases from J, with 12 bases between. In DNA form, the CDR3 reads TGCAGCGTTGAGCCTGGCCGGGGTGGCTACACCTTC. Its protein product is CSVEPGRGGYTF.

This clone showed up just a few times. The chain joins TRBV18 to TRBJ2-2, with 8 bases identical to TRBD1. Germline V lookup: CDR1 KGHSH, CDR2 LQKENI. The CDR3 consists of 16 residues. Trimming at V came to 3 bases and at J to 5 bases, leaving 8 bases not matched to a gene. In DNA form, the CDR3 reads TGTGCCAGCTCACCGGCCGGACAGGGATCTACCGGGGAGCTGTTTTTT. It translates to CASSPAGQGSTGELFF.

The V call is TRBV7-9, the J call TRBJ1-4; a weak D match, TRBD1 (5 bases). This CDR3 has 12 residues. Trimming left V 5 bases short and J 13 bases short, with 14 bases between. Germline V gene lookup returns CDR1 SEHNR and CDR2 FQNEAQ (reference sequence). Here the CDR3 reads CASSPQGVGLFF. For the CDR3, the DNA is TGTGCCAGCAGCCCTCAGGGTGTTGGACTGTTTTTT.

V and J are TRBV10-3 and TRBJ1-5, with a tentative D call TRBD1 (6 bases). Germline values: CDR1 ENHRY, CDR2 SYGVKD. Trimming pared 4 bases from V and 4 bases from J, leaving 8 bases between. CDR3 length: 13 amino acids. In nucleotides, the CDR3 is TGTGCCATCAGTGGAGACAGGAATCAGCCCCAGCATTTT. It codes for CAISGDRNQPQHF.

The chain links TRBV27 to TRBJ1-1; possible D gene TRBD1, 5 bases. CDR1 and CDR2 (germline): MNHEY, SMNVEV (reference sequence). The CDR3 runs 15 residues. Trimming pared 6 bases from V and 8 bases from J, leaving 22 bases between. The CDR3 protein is CASRTFGRDQREAFF. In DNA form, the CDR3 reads TGTGCCAGCAGAACATTCGGCAGGGATCAGAGGGAAGCTTTCTTT.

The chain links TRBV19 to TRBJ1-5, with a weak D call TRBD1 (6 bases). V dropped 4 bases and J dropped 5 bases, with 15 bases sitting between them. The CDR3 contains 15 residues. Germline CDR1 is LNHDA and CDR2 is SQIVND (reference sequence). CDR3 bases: TGTGCCAGTAGTAGGCAGGGGCGCTTGGATCAGCCCCAGCATTTT. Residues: CASSRQGRLDQPQHF.

In DNA form, the CDR3 reads TGTGCCAGCTCACCGACAGGGAGGAACACTGAAGCTTTCTTT. It codes for CASSPTGRNTEAFF. V usage is TRBV18 and J usage is TRBJ1-1; 7 bases agree with TRBD1. Germline-derived CDR1 and CDR2 are KGHSH and LQKENI. The CDR3 is made up of 14 amino acids. Trimming at V came to 3 bases and at J to 1 base, leaving 2 bases not matched to a gene. The full variable domain, rest sourced from reference TRBV18 and TRBJ1-1, is NAGVMQNPRHLVRRRGQEARLRCSPMKGHSHVYWYRQLPEEGLKFMVYLQKENIIDESGMPKERFSAEFPKEGPSILRIQQVVRGDSAAYFCASSPTGRNTEAFFGQGTRLTVV.